The 7 T cell receptor beta chains below all came from one sample that was sequenced in a study of shared clonotypes between healthy human individuals. The protocol was immunoSEQ multiplex PCR, while the TCRdb copy is restricted to in-frame clones and leaves out a portion. In the table there are hundreds of thousands of clones, around 72% of which are singletons. Sequencing input: memory CD4+ T cells sorted from blood. Described subset: CD45RA-negative fraction. The receptors derive from a woman aged 30 to 39 in good health.

This rearrangement joins TRBV5-1 to TRBJ2-2; D might be TRBD1 (5 bases). V lost 7 bases and J 3 bases, leaving 10 bases between the germline ends. Looked up from germline, CDR1 is SGHRS and CDR2 is YFSETQ. The CDR3 length is 13 residues. CDR3 residues: CASVGQDTGELFF. Written as DNA, the CDR3 is TGCGCCAGCGTGGGGCAGGACACCGGGGAGCTGTTTTTT.

To note about this clone: At one end the junction does not follow the germline gene, possibly because of a read error. This sequence joins TRBV14 and TRBJ2-1, with D maybe TRBD1 (7 bases). Germline loops: CDR1 SGHDN, CDR2 FVKESK. The CDR3 has 13 amino acids. This CDR3 reads CASSQAGGGGLVF. The CDR3 bases are TGTGCCAGCAGCCAAGCGGGCGGAGGGGGCCTGGTCTTC. Full variable domain (rest looked up from reference TRBV14 and TRBJ2-1): EAGVTQFPSHSVIEKGQTVTLRCDPISGHDNLYWYRRVMGKEIKFLLHFVKESKQDESGMPNNRFLAERTGGTYSTLKVQPAELEDSGVYFCASSQAGGGGLVFGPGTRLTVL.

This chain links TRBV6-5 with TRBJ1-1, with 7 bases identical to TRBD1. The V and J ends lost 5 bases and 5 bases, in that order; junction bases with no gene match: 8. This CDR3 has 14 amino acids. Germline loops: CDR1 MNHEY, CDR2 SVGAGI. CDR3 nucleotide sequence: TGTGCCAGCAGTCGACAGGGCTTTCGGACTGAAGCTTTCTTT. Translating it yields CASSRQGFRTEAFF.

Many counts were recorded for this clone. The chain is built from TRBV13 and TRBJ2-3, with D tentatively TRBD2 (7 bases). The CDR3 consists of 19 residues. The V end lost 0 bases, the J end lost 2 bases, and 21 bases lay between the germline ends. Germline CDR1 reads PRHDT; CDR2 reads FYEKMQ (reference sequence). CDR3 region: CASSLGTGRSGGHTDTQYF. The CDR3 nucleotides are TGTGCCAGCAGCTTAGGCACCGGGAGGTCGGGGGGCCACACAGATACGCAGTATTTT. Complete variable domain (other parts from reference TRBV13 and TRBJ2-3): AAGVIQSPRHLIKEKRETATLKCYPIPRHDTVYWYQQGPGQDPQFLISFYEKMQSDKGSIPDRFSAQQFSDYHSELNMSSLELGDSALYFCASSLGTGRSGGHTDTQYFGPGTRLTVL.

This clone was detected only a few times. The chain recombines TRBV6-5 with TRBJ2-7; D unclear. The V gene lost 0 bases and the J gene lost 3 bases, with 12 bases spanning the gap. Germline V lookup: CDR1 MNHEY, CDR2 SVGAGI. This CDR3 has 15 residues. The CDR3 region has the DNA TGTGCCAGCAGTTACTCGGGTGGTGGAAACTACGAGCAGTACTTC. Its protein is CASSYSGGGNYEQYF.

This rearrangement joins TRBV18 to TRBJ1-1; D call uncertain. Germline CDR1 is KGHSH and CDR2 is LQKENI. V lost 3 bases to trimming and J lost 1 base, with 12 bases between them. The CDR3 runs to 15 residues. In DNA, the CDR3 is TGTGCCAGCTCACCTCTTCCGGAGGGGAACACTGAAGCTTTCTTT. As protein: CASSPLPEGNTEAFF.

The chain uses TRBV7-6 and TRBJ1-2, with D possibly matching TRBD1 (5 bases). The V end was cut by 2 bases, the J end by 7 bases, with 20 bases between. The CDR3 covers 16 residues. Germline assignment: CDR1 SGHVS and CDR2 FNYEAQ. The CDR3 sequence: CASSLLIGDGGSGYTF. CDR3 coding DNA: TGTGCCAGCAGCTTATTGATTGGGGACGGCGGGTCTGGCTACACCTTC.